This TCR beta chain appears in the sequencing data of a study of cytomegalovirus exposure and HLA in healthy donors. Overall study results and limits: Presence/absence comparisons presumed near-even sequencing depth among donors. The investigators catalogued 150 or so TCR beta chains as cytomegalovirus-associated. Testing in vitro showed a few CMV-associated chains specific for CMV antigens.

On this clone itself: Its target is not known. Germline is not matched at one junction end, which may reflect a read error.

There are 15 residues in the CDR3. CDR1 is SGHTA, CDR2 FQGNSA, per germline. Primers: 60 Vbeta forward and 13 Jbeta reverse. Data came from immunoSEQ multiplex PCR; TCRdb stores just in-frame clones and leaves some out. The sample lists 170,000 or so clones, around 77% seen once, with 1% in the top ten. The donors (healthy individuals) were bone marrow donors. What was sequenced was PBMCs. This chain connects TRBV7-2 to TRBJ1-2; 7 nucleotides match TRBD1. The TCR was taken from a woman in her 50s in good health and CMV-seropositive. CDR3 bases: TGTGCCCGCAGCTTAGGCGGACGCTCCGGGACAGCCCCCACCTTC. This codes for CARSLGGRSGTAPTF.